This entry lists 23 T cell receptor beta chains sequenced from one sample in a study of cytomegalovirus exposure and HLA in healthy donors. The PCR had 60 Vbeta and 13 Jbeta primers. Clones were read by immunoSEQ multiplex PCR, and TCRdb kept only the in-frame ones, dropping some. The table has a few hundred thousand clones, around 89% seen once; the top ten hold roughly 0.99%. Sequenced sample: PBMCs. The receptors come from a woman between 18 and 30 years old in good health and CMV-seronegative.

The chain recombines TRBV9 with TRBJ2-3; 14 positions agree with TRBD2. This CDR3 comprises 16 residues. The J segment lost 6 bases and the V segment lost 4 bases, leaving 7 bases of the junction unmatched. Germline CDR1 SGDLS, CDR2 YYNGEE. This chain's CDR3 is CASSIGTSGSVDTQYF. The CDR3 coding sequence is TGTGCCAGCAGCATTGGGACTAGCGGGAGTGTTGATACGCAGTATTTT.

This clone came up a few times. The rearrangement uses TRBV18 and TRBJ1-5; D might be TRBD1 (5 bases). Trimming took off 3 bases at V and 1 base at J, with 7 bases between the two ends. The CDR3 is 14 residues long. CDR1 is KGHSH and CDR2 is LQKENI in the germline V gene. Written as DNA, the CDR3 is TGTGCCAGCTCACCGACAGCAAGCAATCAGCCCCAGCATTTT. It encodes CASSPTASNQPQHF.

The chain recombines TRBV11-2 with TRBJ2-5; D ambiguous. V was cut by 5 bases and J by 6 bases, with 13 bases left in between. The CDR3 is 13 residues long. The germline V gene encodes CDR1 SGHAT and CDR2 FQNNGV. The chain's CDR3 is CASSPEPLKTQYF. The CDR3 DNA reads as TGTGCCAGCAGCCCAGAACCGTTGAAGACCCAGTACTTC. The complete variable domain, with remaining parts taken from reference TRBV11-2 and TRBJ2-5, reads EAGVAQSPRYKIIEKRQSVAFWCNPISGHATLYWYQQILGQGPKLLIQFQNNGVVDDSQLPKDRFSAERLKGVDSTLKIQPAKLEDSAVYLCASSPEPLKTQYFGPGTRLLVL.

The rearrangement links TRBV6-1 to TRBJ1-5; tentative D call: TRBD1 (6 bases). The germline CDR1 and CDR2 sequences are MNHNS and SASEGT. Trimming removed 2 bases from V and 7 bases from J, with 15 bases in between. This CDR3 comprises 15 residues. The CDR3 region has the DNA TGTGCCAGCAGTGAATACAGGGACGGAGGACAGCCCCAGCATTTT. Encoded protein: CASSEYRDGGQPQHF.

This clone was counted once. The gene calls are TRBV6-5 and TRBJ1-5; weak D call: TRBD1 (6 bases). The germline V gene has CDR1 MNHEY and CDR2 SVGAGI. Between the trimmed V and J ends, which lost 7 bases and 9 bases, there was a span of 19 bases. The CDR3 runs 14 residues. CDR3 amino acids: CASNSGGPRRPQHF. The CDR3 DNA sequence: TGTGCCAGCAACTCGGGGGGGCCCCGGAGGCCCCAGCATTTT.

CDR3 protein: CASSGWDSIAFF. CDR3 coding DNA: TGTGCCAGCAGCGGGTGGGACTCAATAGCTTTCTTT. This chain connects TRBV7-2 to TRBJ1-1; TRBD1 might be the D (5 bases). The CDR3 sequence is 12 residues long. Trimming removed 5 bases from V and 10 bases from J, with 14 bases in between. The V gene's germline CDR1 is SGHTA and CDR2 FQGNSA. Based on the CDR3 plus reference TRBV7-2 and TRBJ1-1, the full variable domain is GAGVSQSPSNKVTEKGKDVELRCDPISGHTALYWYRQSLGQGLEFLIYFQGNSAPDKSGLPSDRFSAERTGGSVSTLTIQRTQQEDSAVYLCASSGWDSIAFFGQGTRLTVV.

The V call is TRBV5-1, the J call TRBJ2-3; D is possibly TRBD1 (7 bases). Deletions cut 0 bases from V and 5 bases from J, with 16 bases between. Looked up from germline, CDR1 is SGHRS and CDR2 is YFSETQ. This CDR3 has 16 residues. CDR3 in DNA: TGCGCCAGCAGCTTGGGGGGACAGCTGGGAGGAGATACGCAGTATTTT. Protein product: CASSLGGQLGGDTQYF.

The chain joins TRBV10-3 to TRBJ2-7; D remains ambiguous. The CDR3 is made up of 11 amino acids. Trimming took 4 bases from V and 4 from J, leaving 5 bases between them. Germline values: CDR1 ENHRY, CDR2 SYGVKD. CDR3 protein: CAISVEYEQYF. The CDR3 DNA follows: TGTGCCATCAGTGTGGAGTACGAGCAGTACTTC.

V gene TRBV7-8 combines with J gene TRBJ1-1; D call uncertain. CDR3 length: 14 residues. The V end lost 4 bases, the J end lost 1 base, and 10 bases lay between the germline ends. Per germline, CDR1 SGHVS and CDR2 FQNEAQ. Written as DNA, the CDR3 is TGTGCCAGCAGCTCCAGGACTGCGAACACTGAAGCTTTCTTT. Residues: CASSSRTANTEAFF.

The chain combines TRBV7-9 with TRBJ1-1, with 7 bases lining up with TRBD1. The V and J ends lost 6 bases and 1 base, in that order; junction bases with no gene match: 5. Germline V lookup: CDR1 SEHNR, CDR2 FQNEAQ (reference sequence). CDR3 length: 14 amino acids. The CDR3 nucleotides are TGTGCCAGCAGTCCCGGGACAGCGAACACTGAAGCTTTCTTT. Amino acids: CASSPGTANTEAFF. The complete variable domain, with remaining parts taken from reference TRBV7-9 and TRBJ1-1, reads DTGVSQNPRHKITKRGQNVTFRCDPISEHNRLYWYRQTLGQGPEFLTYFQNEAQLEKSRLLSDRFSAERPKGSFSTLEIQRTEQGDSAMYLCASSPGTANTEAFFGQGTRLTVV.

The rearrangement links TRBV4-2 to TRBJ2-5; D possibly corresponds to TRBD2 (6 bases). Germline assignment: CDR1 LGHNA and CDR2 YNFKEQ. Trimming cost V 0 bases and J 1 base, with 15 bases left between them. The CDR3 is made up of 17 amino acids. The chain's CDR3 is CASSQDGLGSGQETQYF. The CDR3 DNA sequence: TGTGCCAGCAGCCAAGATGGGCTTGGTAGCGGCCAAGAGACCCAGTACTTC.

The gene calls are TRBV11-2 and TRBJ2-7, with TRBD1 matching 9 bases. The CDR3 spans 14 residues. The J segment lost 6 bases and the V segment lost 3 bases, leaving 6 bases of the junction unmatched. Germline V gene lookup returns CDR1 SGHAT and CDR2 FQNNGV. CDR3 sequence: CASSLGTGLSEQYF. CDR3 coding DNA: TGTGCCAGCAGCTTGGGGACAGGGTTAAGCGAGCAGTACTTC.

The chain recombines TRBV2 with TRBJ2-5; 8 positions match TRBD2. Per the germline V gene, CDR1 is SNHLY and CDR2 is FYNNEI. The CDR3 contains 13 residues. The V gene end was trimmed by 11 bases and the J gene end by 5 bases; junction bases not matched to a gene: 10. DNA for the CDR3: TGTGCCGCCACCGGGACTAGTAGGGAGACCCAGTACTTC. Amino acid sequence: CAATGTSRETQYF.

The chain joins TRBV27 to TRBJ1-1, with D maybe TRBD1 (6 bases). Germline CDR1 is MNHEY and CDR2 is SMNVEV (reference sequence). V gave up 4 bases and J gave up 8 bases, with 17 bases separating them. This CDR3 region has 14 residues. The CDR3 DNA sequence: TGTGCCAGCAGTTCCGGGACATTATATACCGAAGCTTTCTTT. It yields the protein CASSSGTLYTEAFF.

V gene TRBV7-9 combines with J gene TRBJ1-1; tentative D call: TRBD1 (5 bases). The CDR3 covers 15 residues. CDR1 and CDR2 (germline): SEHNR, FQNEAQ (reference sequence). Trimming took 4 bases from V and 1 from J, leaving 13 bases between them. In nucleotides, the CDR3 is TGTGCCAGCAGCTGGGGCAGGGCGGCGAACACTGAAGCTTTCTTT. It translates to CASSWGRAANTEAFF.

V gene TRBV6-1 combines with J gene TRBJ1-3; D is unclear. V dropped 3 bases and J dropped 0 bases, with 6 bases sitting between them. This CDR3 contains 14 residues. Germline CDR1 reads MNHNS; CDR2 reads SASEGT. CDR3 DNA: TGTGCCAGCAGTGACGGGGTCTCTGGAAACACCATATATTTT. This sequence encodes CASSDGVSGNTIYF.

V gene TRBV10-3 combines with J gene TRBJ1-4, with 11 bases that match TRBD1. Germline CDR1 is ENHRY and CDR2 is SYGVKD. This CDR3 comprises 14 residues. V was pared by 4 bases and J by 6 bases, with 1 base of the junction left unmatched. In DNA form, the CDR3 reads TGTGCCATCAGTGGGGACAGGGGGGATGAAAAACTGTTTTTT. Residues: CAISGDRGDEKLFF.

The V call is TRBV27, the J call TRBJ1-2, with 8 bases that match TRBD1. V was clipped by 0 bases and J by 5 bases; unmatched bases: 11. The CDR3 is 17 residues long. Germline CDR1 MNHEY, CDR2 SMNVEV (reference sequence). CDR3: CASSLSKRPGQAYGYTF. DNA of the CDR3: TGTGCCAGCAGTTTATCGAAGCGACCGGGACAGGCGTATGGCTACACCTTC.

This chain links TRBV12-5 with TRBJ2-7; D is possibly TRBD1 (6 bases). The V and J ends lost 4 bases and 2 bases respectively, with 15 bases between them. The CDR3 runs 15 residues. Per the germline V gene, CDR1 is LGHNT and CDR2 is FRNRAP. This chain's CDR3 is CASGSWTVPTYEQYF. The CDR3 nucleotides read TGTGCTAGTGGTTCCTGGACAGTACCCACCTACGAGCAGTACTTC.

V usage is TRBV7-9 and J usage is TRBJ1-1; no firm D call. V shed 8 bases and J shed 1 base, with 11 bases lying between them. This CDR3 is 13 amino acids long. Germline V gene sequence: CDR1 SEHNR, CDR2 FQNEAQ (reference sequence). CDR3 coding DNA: TGTGCCAGCCAACAGCTAACGAACACTGAAGCTTTCTTT. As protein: CASQQLTNTEAFF.

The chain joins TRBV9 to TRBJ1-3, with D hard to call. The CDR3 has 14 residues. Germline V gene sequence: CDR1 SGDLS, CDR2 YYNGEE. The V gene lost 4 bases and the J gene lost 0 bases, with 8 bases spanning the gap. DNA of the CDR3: TGTGCCAGCAGCCCACCGGGCTCTGGAAACACCATATATTTT. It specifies CASSPPGSGNTIYF.

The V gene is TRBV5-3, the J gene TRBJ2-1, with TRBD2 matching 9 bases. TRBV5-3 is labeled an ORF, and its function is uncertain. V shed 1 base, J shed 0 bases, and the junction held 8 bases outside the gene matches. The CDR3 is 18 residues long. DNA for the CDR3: TGTGCCAGAAGCTTGCATAGCGGGAGCAGGAGCTCCTACAATGAGCAGTTCTTC. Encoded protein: CARSLHSGSRSSYNEQFF.

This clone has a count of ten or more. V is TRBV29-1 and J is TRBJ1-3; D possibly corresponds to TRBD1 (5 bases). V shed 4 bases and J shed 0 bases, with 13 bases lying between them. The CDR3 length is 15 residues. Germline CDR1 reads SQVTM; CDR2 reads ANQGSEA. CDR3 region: CSVVGGTNSGNTIYF. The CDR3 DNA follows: TGCAGCGTTGTTGGCGGGACCAACTCTGGAAACACCATATATTTT.